One sample yielded the 9 T cell receptor beta chains listed below, sequenced in a study of blood T cell repertoires in COVID-19. TCRdb's table, derived via immunoSEQ multiplex PCR, lists solely in-frame clones and lacks some. Among 170,000 or so clones listed, about 86% were seen once. What was sequenced was peripheral blood. These receptors were taken from a man between 50 and 59 years old with active or convalescent COVID-19.

The V gene is TRBV14, the J gene TRBJ2-1; 10 bases are shared with TRBD2. The CDR3 sequence is 16 residues long. Germline V gene sequence: CDR1 SGHDN, CDR2 FVKESK. J gave up 6 bases and V 3 bases, and 8 bases lay outside the gene matches. The CDR3 reads CASSQQAGGPANEQFF. In DNA form, the CDR3 reads TGTGCCAGCAGCCAGCAAGCGGGGGGGCCAGCCAATGAGCAGTTCTTC. The full variable domain, in which reference TRBV14 and TRBJ2-1 provide the parts outside the CDR3, is EAGVTQFPSHSVIEKGQTVTLRCDPISGHDNLYWYRRVMGKEIKFLLHFVKESKQDESGMPNNRFLAERTGGTYSTLKVQPAELEDSGVYFCASSQQAGGPANEQFFGPGTRLTVL.

The chain couples TRBV4-1 to TRBJ1-1; D unresolved. CDR1 and CDR2 (germline): MGHRA, YSYEKL. V was pared by 4 bases and J by 4 bases, with 13 bases between. The CDR3 runs to 14 residues. The CDR3 protein is CASSPLEVGTEAFF. In DNA form, the CDR3 reads TGCGCCAGCAGCCCCCTCGAGGTTGGCACTGAAGCTTTCTTT.

The chain uses TRBV10-3 and TRBJ2-5; 9 nucleotides align to TRBD2. The germline gives CDR1 ENHRY, CDR2 SYGVKD. The length of the CDR3 is 15 residues. The junction had 2 bases not matched to a gene; V was cut back by 0 bases and J by 3 bases. The CDR3 is CAISESASGEETQYF. In DNA form, the CDR3 reads TGTGCCATCAGTGAGTCGGCTAGCGGGGAAGAGACCCAGTACTTC.

The J gene is TRBJ2-1, the V gene TRBV27, with no clear D. The CDR3 length is 13 residues. The germline V gene encodes CDR1 MNHEY and CDR2 SMNVEV (reference sequence). V was cut by 4 bases and J by 8 bases, with 12 bases left in between. This CDR3 reads CASSSNRVDEQFF. In DNA form, the CDR3 reads TGTGCCAGCAGTTCGAACCGCGTGGATGAGCAGTTCTTC.

This clone was seen just once. The J gene is TRBJ1-6, the V gene TRBV18; weak D call: TRBD1 (5 bases). The CDR3 has 13 residues. V was pared by 5 bases and J by 7 bases, with 9 bases between. Per the germline V gene, CDR1 is KGHSH and CDR2 is LQKENI. The CDR3: CASSGAENSPLHF. CDR3 in DNA: TGTGCCAGCTCAGGGGCCGAAAATTCACCCCTCCACTTT.

This chain connects TRBV19 to TRBJ2-4, with a possible D match to TRBD2 (6 bases). The germline CDR1 and CDR2 sequences are LNHDA and SQIVND (reference sequence). V shed 1 base and J shed 2 bases, with 12 bases lying between them. The CDR3 contains 16 residues. For the CDR3, the DNA is TGTGCCAGTAGTATAGTGGCGGGATGGTCCAAAAACATTCAGTACTTC. Residues: CASSIVAGWSKNIQYF.

In this sample, this clone turned up a few times. Here the CDR3 reads CASGAGRYEQYF. The CDR3 DNA reads as TGTGCCAGTGGGGCAGGGCGGTACGAGCAGTACTTC. This chain uses TRBV19 with TRBJ2-7; D is possibly TRBD1 (5 bases). This CDR3 is 12 amino acids long. The germline V and J ends were trimmed by 8 bases and 4 bases, with 12 bases remaining between them. Germline V gives CDR1 LNHDA, CDR2 SQIVND (reference sequence).

The chain links TRBV7-3 to TRBJ1-1; D remains unclear. The CDR3 loop spans 13 amino acids. The germline V gene has CDR1 SGHTA and CDR2 FQGTGA. V was clipped by 4 bases and J by 2 bases, with 8 bases between them. The CDR3 here is CASSSGVNTEAFF. The CDR3, as DNA: TGTGCCAGCAGCTCCGGAGTTAACACTGAAGCTTTCTTT.

The chain employs TRBV3-1 (or the pseudogene TRBV3-2) and TRBJ1-2; maybe TRBD1 (6 bases). V shed 0 bases and J shed 4 bases, with 15 bases lying between them. Germline V gene lookup returns CDR1 LGHDT and CDR2 YNNKEL (reference sequence). The CDR3 spans 16 residues. The CDR3 spells CASSQDFPGASYGYTF. The CDR3 nucleotides read TGTGCCAGCAGCCAAGATTTCCCAGGGGCTAGCTATGGCTACACCTTC.